The 14 T cell receptor beta chains below come from one sample, sequenced in a study of T cell responses to AZD1222 COVID-19 vaccine. Libraries were prepared by immunoSEQ multiplex PCR; TCRdb keeps only in-frame clonotypes and omits some of them. The sample comprises 70,000 or so clones, roughly 87% of which are singletons, and 24% rests with the top ten. The sample in question was peripheral blood, obtained on day 0 of AZD1222 vaccination. The receptor source for this set is an adult in good health.

As concerns this clone: The junction differs from germline at one of its ends, possibly a read error. The gene calls are TRBV18 and TRBJ2-1; 11 nucleotides line up with TRBD2. Germline loops: CDR1 KGHSH, CDR2 LQKENI. The CDR3 is made up of 15 amino acids. CDR3 amino acids: CASSPPASGGSHPLF. Written as DNA, the CDR3 is TGTGCCAGCTCACCACCGGCTAGCGGGGGGTCACATCCGCTCTTC.

The chain has TRBV3-1 (or the pseudogene TRBV3-2) and TRBJ1-5; no reliable D call. Germline CDR1 LGHDT, CDR2 YNNKEL (reference sequence). Trimming pared 4 bases from V and 7 bases from J, leaving 14 bases between. The CDR3 consists of 14 residues. The CDR3 region is CASSRLVMNQPQHF. The CDR3 DNA is TGTGCCAGCAGCCGATTGGTAATGAACCAGCCCCAGCATTTT.

This chain uses TRBV7-3 with TRBJ2-1, with 8 nucleotides matching TRBD2. Unmatched junction bases numbered 4, after V lost 3 bases and J lost 9 bases. The CDR3 has 13 residues. The germline V gene has CDR1 SGHTA and CDR2 FQGTGA. The CDR3 here is CASSFSGTSEQFF. DNA of the CDR3: TGTGCCAGCAGCTTCTCGGGGACTAGTGAGCAGTTCTTC.

The chain combines TRBV3-1 (or the pseudogene TRBV3-2) with TRBJ1-5; D is ambiguous. Germline CDR1 is LGHDT and CDR2 is YNNKEL (reference sequence). The CDR3 totals 17 residues. V was cut by 3 bases and J by 4 bases, with 19 bases left in between. This chain's CDR3 is CASSHHRTKTDNQPQHF. The CDR3, as DNA: TGTGCCAGCAGCCATCACCGTACTAAAACAGATAATCAGCCCCAGCATTTT.

This chain joins TRBV15 and TRBJ2-3; TRBD1 is a possible D gene (6 bases). The V end was cut by 0 bases, the J end by 3 bases, with 10 bases between. The CDR3 consists of 15 residues. CDR1 and CDR2 (germline): LNHNV, YYDKDF (reference sequence). The CDR3 region has the DNA TGTGCCACCAGCAGAGATAGGGGGAAAACAGATACGCAGTATTTT. Amino acids: CATSRDRGKTDTQYF. Looking up the rest from reference TRBV15 and TRBJ2-3 gives the full variable domain: DAMVIQNPRYQVTQFGKPVTLSCSQTLNHNVMYWYQQKSSQAPKLLFHYYDKDFNNEADTPDNFQSRRPNTSFCFLDIRSPGLGDTAMYLCATSRDRGKTDTQYFGPGTRLTVL.

V gene TRBV5-1 combines with J gene TRBJ1-5; weak D call: TRBD1 (6 bases). This CDR3 is built from 14 residues. V shed 0 bases and J shed 4 bases, with 8 bases lying between them. Germline lookup yields CDR1 SGHRS and CDR2 YFSETQ. CDR3 protein: CASSLEGENQPQHF. Written as DNA, the CDR3 is TGCGCCAGCAGCTTGGAGGGGGAAAATCAGCCCCAGCATTTT.

V usage is TRBV29-1 and J usage is TRBJ1-4; no reliable D call. This CDR3 comprises 11 residues. Germline loops: CDR1 SQVTM, CDR2 ANQGSEA. V lost 1 base and J lost 7, with 4 bases in between. CDR3 sequence: CSVEVGEKLFF. Written as DNA, the CDR3 is TGCAGCGTTGAAGTTGGTGAAAAACTGTTTTTT.

This rearrangement joins TRBV6-5 to TRBJ2-3; weak D call: TRBD2 (5 bases). Germline CDR1 MNHEY, CDR2 SVGAGI. The CDR3 is made up of 14 amino acids. Trimming stripped 0 bases from V and 1 base from J, with 5 bases between. The CDR3 loop reads CASSYSRGTDTQYF. The CDR3 coding sequence is TGTGCCAGCAGTTACTCGAGGGGCACAGATACGCAGTATTTT.

This clone was detected once. CDR3 region: CASSPRQILADTQYF. In nucleotides, the CDR3 is TGTGCCAGCAGTCCGAGACAGATTCTAGCAGATACGCAGTATTTT. The rearrangement links TRBV28 to TRBJ2-3, with D possibly being TRBD1 (5 bases). Trimming left V 5 bases short and J 4 bases short, with 16 bases between. The CDR3 is made up of 15 amino acids. The V gene's germline CDR1 is MDHEN and CDR2 SYDVKM. Looking up the rest from reference TRBV28 and TRBJ2-3 gives the full variable domain: DVKVTQSSRYLVKRTGEKVFLECVQDMDHENMFWYRQDPGLGLRLIYFSYDVKMKEKGDIPEGYSVSREKKERFSLILESASTNQTSMYLCASSPRQILADTQYFGPGTRLTVL.

The chain employs TRBV4-2 and TRBJ1-3; D is perhaps TRBD1 (5 bases). Germline CDR1 LGHNA, CDR2 YNFKEQ. The CDR3 totals 16 residues. Between the trimmed V and J ends, which lost 4 bases and 1 base, there was a span of 14 bases. The CDR3 region is CASSLDGTGSGNTIYF. The CDR3 DNA follows: TGTGCCAGCAGCCTAGATGGGACGGGATCTGGAAACACCATATATTTT.

About this clone itself: Other DNA sequences of this sample code for an identical CDR3. The rearrangement uses TRBV29-1 and TRBJ2-3, with no clear D. CDR3 length: 10 amino acids. Germline V lookup: CDR1 SQVTM, CDR2 ANQGSEA. Trimming took 4 bases from V and 1 from J, leaving 0 bases between them. The CDR3 DNA reads as TGCAGCGTTGGCACAGATACGCAGTATTTT. Translated, it gives CSVGTDTQYF.

This chain uses TRBV5-1 with TRBJ2-7; perhaps TRBD1 as D (6 bases). Germline V CDR1 and CDR2: SGHRS, YFSETQ. This CDR3 contains 13 residues. Trimming took 4 bases from V and 5 from J, leaving 13 bases between them. CDR3 DNA sequence: TGCGCCAGCAGCGCTACGGACAGCCACGAGCAGTACTTC. As protein: CASSATDSHEQYF.

The rearrangement links TRBV6-5 to TRBJ1-1; D not resolved. V lost 5 bases and J 6 bases, leaving 10 bases between the germline ends. The CDR3 sequence is 12 residues long. CDR1 is MNHEY, CDR2 SVGAGI, per germline. CDR3 bases: TGTGCCAGCAGTAAGCCCCATTCTGAAGCTTTCTTT. This gives the protein CASSKPHSEAFF.

The rearrangement uses TRBV12-3 or TRBV12-4 and TRBJ1-6; D gene unclear. The V end lost 6 bases, the J end lost 10 bases, and 13 bases lay between the germline ends. This CDR3 has 13 amino acids. The CDR3 DNA sequence: TGTGCCAGCAGCCTAGCCTCGGCGTCACCCCTCCACTTT. It is translated as CASSLASASPLHF.